This passage covers 11 T cell receptor beta chains from one sample sequenced in a study of blood T cells in healthy people across ages. Combining a sample-barcoded 5' primer with a J-beta primer mix, a second PCR ran for about 6 to 11 cycles. One entry per CDR3 protein results from TCRdb running MiXCR on the 5' RACE reads. The table includes 550,000 to 750,000 distinct CDR3 sequences, around 20% detected once. Sequenced input: blood. The origin of the receptors is a man aged 70-80 years in good health.

As for this clonotype: At one of its ends the junction is not consistent with the germline gene, which may arise from a read error. The rearrangement uses TRBV27 and TRBJ2-5, with D tentatively TRBD1 (5 bases). TRBJ2-1 matches the DNA end more closely, so the J call is doubtful. Germline V gene lookup returns CDR1 MNHEY and CDR2 SMNVEV (reference sequence). CDR3 length: 13 residues. CDR3 amino acids: CASSLLTVNEQFF. CDR3 nucleotide sequence: TGTGCCAGCAGCTTATTGACAGTCAATGAGCAGTTCTTC.

This clonotype came up a few times. At one end, the junction sequence differs from germline, possibly due to a read error. The V and J genes are TRBV12-3 or TRBV12-4 and TRBJ2-1; D is perhaps TRBD2 (6 bases). The CDR3 length is 12 residues. In DNA form, the CDR3 reads TGTGCCAGCAGCAACAAGGGAAGCGGGCAGCTCTTC. Translating gives CASSNKGSGQLF.

This clonotype was recorded at least ten times. CDR3 loop: CASSSDPGQGDEQYF. The DNA of the CDR3 is TGTGCCAGCAGCTCGGATCCGGGACAGGGGGACGAGCAGTACTTC. This chain links TRBV11-1 with TRBJ2-7; TRBD1 matches at 11 bases. The germline gives CDR1 SGHAT, CDR2 FQDESV (reference sequence). V shed 4 bases and J 5 bases; nucleotides not matched to a gene: 7. CDR3 length: 15 residues.

In its sample, this clonotype was seen many times. J is TRBJ2-1 and V is TRBV28; 8 positions agree with TRBD2. V trimming: 5 bases; J trimming: 8 bases; junction bases outside the gene matches: 14. From germline, CDR1 is MDHEN and CDR2 SYDVKM. The CDR3 loop spans 16 amino acids. CDR3 sequence (DNA): TGTGCCAGCAGTCCCTTAGCGGGATCCTTGGGGGATGAGCAGTTCTTC. It is translated as CASSPLAGSLGDEQFF.

This chain uses TRBV6-5 with TRBJ1-1; 8 bases map to TRBD1. Germline V lookup: CDR1 MNHEY, CDR2 SVGAGI. J was trimmed by 2 bases and V by 4 bases; bases with no gene match: 3. This CDR3 region has 14 residues. CDR3 sequence (DNA): TGTGCCAGCAGTTGGGACAGGATCAACACTGAAGCTTTCTTT. It is translated as CASSWDRINTEAFF.

This clonotype was counted between two and nine times. The chain is built from TRBV7-3 and TRBJ2-7, with D perhaps TRBD1 (6 bases). The CDR3 loop spans 17 amino acids. V lost 3 bases, J lost 0 bases, and 18 bases lay in between. The germline V gene has CDR1 SGHTA and CDR2 FQGTGA. The CDR3 DNA is TGTGCCAGCAGCTTCAGGATGAGGACAGTATTCTCCTACGAGCAGTACTTC. Protein product: CASSFRMRTVFSYEQYF.

This clonotype was recorded a few times. The V and J genes are TRBV12-3 or TRBV12-4 and TRBJ2-1, with 7 nucleotides matching TRBD2. J was trimmed by 9 bases and V by 0 bases; bases with no gene match: 8. This CDR3 has 15 amino acids. The CDR3 sequence is CASSLAGGWGGEQFF. The CDR3 nucleotides are TGTGCCAGCAGTTTAGCAGGCGGGTGGGGGGGTGAGCAGTTCTTC.

The CDR3 loop is CASSPIPRGSDEQFF. Here the CDR3 DNA reads TGTGCCAGCAGCCCGATACCTCGGGGGTCGGATGAGCAGTTCTTC. The chain recombines TRBV7-6 with TRBJ2-5; the D gene is possibly TRBD2 (6 bases). With the DNA end fitting TRBJ2-1 better, the J assignment may be wrong. This CDR3 has 15 amino acids. Germline V gene data show CDR1 as SGHVS and CDR2 as FNYEAQ.

The chain combines TRBV3-1 with TRBJ1-2; D is unclear. Germline CDR1 LGHDT, CDR2 YNNKEL (reference sequence). Trimming left V 4 bases short and J 8 bases short, with 20 bases between. The CDR3 sequence is 15 residues long. CDR3 residues: CASSPSGWVIKGYTF. The CDR3 DNA reads as TGTGCCAGCAGCCCTTCAGGATGGGTTATTAAGGGCTACACCTTC.

This clonotype occurred a few times. The chain is built from TRBV29-1 and TRBJ2-1; maybe TRBD2 (6 bases). The CDR3 covers 13 residues. Trimming removed 4 bases from V and 4 bases from J, with 11 bases in between. Germline CDR1 and CDR2: SQVTM and ANQGSEA. The CDR3 DNA reads TGCAGCGTTGGCCCCGGGAGTTACAATGAGCAGTTCTTC. Amino acids: CSVGPGSYNEQFF.

This clonotype has more than one count but fewer than ten. This sequence joins TRBV27 and TRBJ2-7; 7 positions agree with TRBD1. The CDR3 has 15 amino acids. Germline lookup yields CDR1 MNHEY and CDR2 SMNVEV (reference sequence). J was trimmed by 4 bases and V by 5 bases; bases with no gene match: 11. The CDR3 DNA is TGTGCCAGCAGTCACTCGGACAGGACACAATACGAGCAGTACTTC. It is translated as CASSHSDRTQYEQYF.